Following are 14 T cell receptor beta chains from one sample sequenced in a study of blood T cells in healthy people across ages (dated by TCRdb to between 2014 and 2017). The protocol used for the library was 5' RACE. The run used an Illumina HiSeq 2500. A second PCR of 7 to 11 cycles was performed with a sample-barcoded 5' primer and a J-beta primer mix. TCRdb ran its own pipeline on the public reads, namely fastp trimming at Q25 and MiXCR clone calling, and kept in-frame beta chains. Each CDR3 protein gets just one entry, which takes the most common genes and DNA from the rows behind it. The table for this sample lists approximately 940,000 distinct CDR3 sequences; 40% to 60% of them were counted only once. The ten most abundant clones make up under 15% of the sample. Sequences were obtained from blood. All receptors derive from a man aged 25-45 years in good health.

CDR3 DNA sequence: TGTGCCAGCAGCCAAAAGGGTCTAGCTGAGACCCAGTACTTC. It yields the protein CASSQKGLAETQYF. V and J are TRBV4-2 and TRBJ2-5; weak D call: TRBD2 (5 bases). The CDR3 spans 14 residues. V was trimmed by 2 bases and J by 5 bases, leaving 12 bases between them. Germline CDR1 reads LGHNA; CDR2 reads YNFKEQ.

This sequence joins TRBV7-9 and TRBJ1-5; 7 nucleotides agree with TRBD1. V was clipped by 4 bases and J by 5 bases; unmatched bases: 5. The CDR3 runs 14 residues. CDR1 is SEHNR and CDR2 is FQNEAQ in the germline V gene (reference sequence). The CDR3 nucleotides read TGTGCCAGCAGCTCGGGGACAGCTGATCAGCCCCAGCATTTT. This encodes CASSSGTADQPQHF. Looking up the rest from reference TRBV7-9 and TRBJ1-5 gives the full variable domain: DTGVSQNPRHKITKRGQNVTFRCDPISEHNRLYWYRQTLGQGPEFLTYFQNEAQLEKSRLLSDRFSAERPKGSFSTLEIQRTEQGDSAMYLCASSSGTADQPQHFGDGTRLSIL.

This chain joins TRBV6-2 or TRBV6-3 and TRBJ2-3; TRBD2 matches 7 bases. The germline V gene encodes CDR1 MNHEY and CDR2 SVGEGT. After removal of 2 bases from V and 9 bases from J, the junction contained 11 bases not matched to a gene. The CDR3 is 15 residues long. The CDR3 loop reads CASSYGTTSIRTQYF. For the CDR3, the DNA is TGTGCCAGCAGTTACGGGACTACCTCCATCAGGACGCAGTATTTT.

The chain employs TRBV11-3 and TRBJ2-1; the match to TRBD2 covers 8 bases. There are 13 residues in the CDR3. Germline lookup yields CDR1 SGHNT and CDR2 YENEEA. V was pared by 5 bases and J by 9 bases, with 6 bases of the junction left unmatched. CDR3 nucleotide sequence: TGTGCCAGCAGCGTACCGGGGGGGAGTGAGCAGTTCTTC. Translating gives CASSVPGGSEQFF.

The chain joins TRBV29-1 to TRBJ2-5, with D perhaps TRBD2 (7 bases). The J call may be in error: the DNA end matches TRBJ2-7 better. The CDR3 spans 13 residues. CDR1 is SQVTM and CDR2 is ANQGSEA in the germline V gene. The CDR3 sequence is CSVAGGVSYEQYF. The CDR3 DNA reads TGCAGCGTTGCGGGGGGCGTCTCCTACGAGCAGTACTTC.

This chain links TRBV4-3 with TRBJ2-3, with a possible D match to TRBD1 (5 bases). V lost 0 bases to trimming and J lost 9 bases, with 13 bases between them. The CDR3 is 14 residues long. Germline V gives CDR1 LGHNA, CDR2 YSLEER. CDR3 nucleotide sequence: TGCGCCAGCAGCCAAGATAGGCAGGGCCCAACGCAGTATTTT. Translation: CASSQDRQGPTQYF.

The chain joins TRBV9 to TRBJ2-7; 12 positions match TRBD2. CDR3 size: 15 residues. V lost 0 bases, J lost 2 bases, and 0 bases stayed unmatched. Germline assignment: CDR1 SGDLS and CDR2 YYNGEE. The CDR3 nucleotides read TGTGCCAGCAGCGTAGGGACTAGCGGGACCTACGAGCAGTACTTC. Protein product: CASSVGTSGTYEQYF.

Concerning this clonotype: A much larger clone is a single base away; this may be a read error. The chain combines TRBV5-1 with TRBJ2-5; tentatively, D is TRBD1 or TRBD2 (6 bases each). TRBJ2-7 explains the end of the DNA better; the J call may be wrong. CDR1 SGHRS and CDR2 YFSETQ come from the germline V gene. CDR3 size: 15 residues. DNA for the CDR3: TGCGCCAGCAGCTTGGAGAGCTCGGGGGCAAGCGAGCAGTACTTC. The encoded protein is CASSLESSGASEQYF.

The chain employs TRBV7-2 and TRBJ2-1; D is perhaps TRBD1 or TRBD2 (5 bases each). V was trimmed by 2 bases and J by 2 bases, leaving 10 bases between them. Germline CDR1 and CDR2: SGHTA and FQGNSA. The CDR3 runs to 15 residues. The CDR3 region has the DNA TGTGCCAGCAGCTTACGGGACGGAACCTACAATGAGCAGTTCTTC. The encoded protein is CASSLRDGTYNEQFF. Based on the CDR3 plus reference TRBV7-2 and TRBJ2-1, the full variable domain is GAGVSQSPSNKVTEKGKDVELRCDPISGHTALYWYRQSLGQGLEFLIYFQGNSAPDKSGLPSDRFSAERTGGSVSTLTIQRTQQEDSAVYLCASSLRDGTYNEQFFGPGTRLTVL.

This clonotype has just a few counts. This chain uses TRBV4-3 with TRBJ2-7, with TRBD2 as a possible D gene (6 bases). CDR3 length: 14 amino acids. In germline, CDR1 is LGHNA, CDR2 YSLEER. Trimming pared 0 bases from V and 6 bases from J, leaving 12 bases between. The CDR3: CASSQDMGGTEQYF. The CDR3, as DNA: TGCGCCAGCAGCCAAGATATGGGAGGTACCGAGCAGTACTTC.

The sample holds one count of this clonotype. The J gene is TRBJ2-5, the V gene TRBV20-1, with D perhaps TRBD1 (6 bases). The J call may be faulty, since TRBJ2-7 better matches the DNA end. There are 14 residues in the CDR3. Looked up from germline, CDR1 is DFQATT and CDR2 is SNEGSKA (reference sequence). This CDR3 is CSVRIPGTPIEQYF. Written as DNA, the CDR3 is TGCAGTGTTAGGATCCCCGGGACACCGATCGAGCAGTACTTC.

The rearrangement uses TRBV27 and TRBJ2-7; D might be TRBD2 (7 bases). The CDR3 has 12 amino acids. V dropped 6 bases and J dropped 5 bases, with 11 bases sitting between them. Germline CDR1 reads MNHEY; CDR2 reads SMNVEV (reference sequence). The CDR3 loop is CASSRGGDEQYF. CDR3 sequence (DNA): TGTGCCAGCAGCCGAGGGGGGGACGAGCAGTACTTC.

V and J are TRBV12-3 or TRBV12-4 and TRBJ2-1; TRBD1 matches 8 bases. The ends lost 5 bases at V and 10 bases at J; junction bases unmatched: 10. The CDR3 is made up of 14 amino acids. The DNA for the CDR3 is TGTGCCAGCAGTCCCAGGGGGCGTCCCTACGAGCAGTTCTTC. Its protein product is CASSPRGRPYEQFF.

This clonotype was observed a few times. The chain carries TRBV11-3 and TRBJ2-5; the match to TRBD2 covers 9 bases. CDR1 SGHNT and CDR2 YENEEA come from the germline V gene. This CDR3 is built from 17 residues. The V segment lost 1 base and the J segment 2 bases; nucleotides outside the gene matches: 8. CDR3 loop: CASSLGSLAGYQETQYF. In DNA, the CDR3 is TGTGCCAGCAGCTTAGGTAGCCTAGCGGGGTATCAAGAGACCCAGTACTTC. Complete variable domain (other parts from reference TRBV11-3 and TRBJ2-5): EAGVVQSPRYKIIEKKQPVAFWCNPISGHNTLYWYLQNLGQGPELLIRYENEEAVDDSQLPKDRFSAERLKGVDSTLKIQPAELGDSAVYLCASSLGSLAGYQETQYFGPGTRLLVL.